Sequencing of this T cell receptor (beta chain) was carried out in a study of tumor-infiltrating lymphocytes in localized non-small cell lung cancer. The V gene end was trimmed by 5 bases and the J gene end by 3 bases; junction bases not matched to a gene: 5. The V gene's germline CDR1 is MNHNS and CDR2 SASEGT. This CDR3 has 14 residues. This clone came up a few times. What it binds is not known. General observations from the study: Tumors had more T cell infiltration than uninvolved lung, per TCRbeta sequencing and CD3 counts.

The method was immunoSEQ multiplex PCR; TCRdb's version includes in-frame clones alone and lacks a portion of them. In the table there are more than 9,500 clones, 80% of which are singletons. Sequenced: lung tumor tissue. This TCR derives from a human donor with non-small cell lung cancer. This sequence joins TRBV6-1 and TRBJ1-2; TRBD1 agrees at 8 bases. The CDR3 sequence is CASSFGQGDYGYTF. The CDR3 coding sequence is TGTGCCAGCAGTTTCGGACAGGGCGACTATGGCTACACCTTC.